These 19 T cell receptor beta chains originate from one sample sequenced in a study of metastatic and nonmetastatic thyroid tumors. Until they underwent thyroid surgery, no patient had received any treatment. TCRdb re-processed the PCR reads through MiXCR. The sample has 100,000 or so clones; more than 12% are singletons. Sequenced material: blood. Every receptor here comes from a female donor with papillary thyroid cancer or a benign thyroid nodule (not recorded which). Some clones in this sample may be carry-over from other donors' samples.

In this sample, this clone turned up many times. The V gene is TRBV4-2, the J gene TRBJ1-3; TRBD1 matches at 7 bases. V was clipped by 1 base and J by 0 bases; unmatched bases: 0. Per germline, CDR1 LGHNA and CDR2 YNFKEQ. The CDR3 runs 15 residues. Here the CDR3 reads CASSQGTGSGNTIYF. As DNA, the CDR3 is TGTGCCAGCAGCCAAGGGACAGGCTCTGGAAACACCATATATTTT.

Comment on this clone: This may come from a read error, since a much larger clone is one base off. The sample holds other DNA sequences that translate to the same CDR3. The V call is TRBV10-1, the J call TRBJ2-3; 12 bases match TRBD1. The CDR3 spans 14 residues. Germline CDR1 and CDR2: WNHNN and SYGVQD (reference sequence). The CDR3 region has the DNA TGCGCCAGCAGTGAGTCGTTGGGACAGGGGGCGCAGTACTTT. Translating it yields CASSESLGQGAQYF.

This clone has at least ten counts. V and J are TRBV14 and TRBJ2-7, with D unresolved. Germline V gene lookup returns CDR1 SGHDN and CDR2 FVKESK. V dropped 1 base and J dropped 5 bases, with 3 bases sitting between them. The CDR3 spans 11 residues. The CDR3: CASSQGDEQYF. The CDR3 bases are TGTGCCAGCAGCCAAGGGGACGAGCAGTACTTC.

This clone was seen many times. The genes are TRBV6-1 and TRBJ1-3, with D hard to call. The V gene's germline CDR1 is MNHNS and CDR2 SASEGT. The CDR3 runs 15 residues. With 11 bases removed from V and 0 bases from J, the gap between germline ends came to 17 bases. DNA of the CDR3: TGTGCCCTCATGTCCCCGGCGTTCTCTGGAAACACCATATATTTT. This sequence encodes CALMSPAFSGNTIYF.

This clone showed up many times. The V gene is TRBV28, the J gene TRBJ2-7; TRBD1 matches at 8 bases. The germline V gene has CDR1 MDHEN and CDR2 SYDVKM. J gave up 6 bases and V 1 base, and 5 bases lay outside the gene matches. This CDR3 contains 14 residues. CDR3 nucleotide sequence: TGTGCCAGCAGTTTATTAACAGGGGGAATCGAGCAGTACTTC. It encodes CASSLLTGGIEQYF.

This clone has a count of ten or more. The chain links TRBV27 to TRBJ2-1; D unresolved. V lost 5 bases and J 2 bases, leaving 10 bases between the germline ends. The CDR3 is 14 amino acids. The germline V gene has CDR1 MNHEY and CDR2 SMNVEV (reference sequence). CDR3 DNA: TGTGCCAGCAGTCCAGACTCAACCTACAATGAGCAGTTCTTC. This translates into CASSPDSTYNEQFF.

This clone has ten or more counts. CDR3 sequence (DNA): TGCAGTGCTAGGTTGACAGGGGAATATAGCAATCAGCCCCAGCATTTT. Its protein is CSARLTGEYSNQPQHF. J is TRBJ1-5 and V is TRBV20-1; the match to TRBD1 covers 8 bases. The trim removed 3 bases at V and 0 bases at J, leaving 7 bases unmatched. From germline, CDR1 is DFQATT and CDR2 SNEGSKA (reference sequence). The CDR3 has 16 residues.

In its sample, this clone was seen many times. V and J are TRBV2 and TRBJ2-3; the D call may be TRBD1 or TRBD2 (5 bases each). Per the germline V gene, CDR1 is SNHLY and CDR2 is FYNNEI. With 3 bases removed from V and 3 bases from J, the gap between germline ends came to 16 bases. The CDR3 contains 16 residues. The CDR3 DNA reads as TGTGCCAGCAGTGAGGGACCCGGGGCTACGACAGATACGCAGTATTTT. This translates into CASSEGPGATTDTQYF.

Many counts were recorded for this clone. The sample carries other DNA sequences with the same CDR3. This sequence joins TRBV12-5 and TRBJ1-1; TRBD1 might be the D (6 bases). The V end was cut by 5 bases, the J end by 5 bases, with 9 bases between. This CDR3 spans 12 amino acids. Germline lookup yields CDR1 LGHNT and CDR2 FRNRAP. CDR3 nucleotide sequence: TGTGCTAGTGGTACCGGACAGACTGAAGCTTTCTTT. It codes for CASGTGQTEAFF.

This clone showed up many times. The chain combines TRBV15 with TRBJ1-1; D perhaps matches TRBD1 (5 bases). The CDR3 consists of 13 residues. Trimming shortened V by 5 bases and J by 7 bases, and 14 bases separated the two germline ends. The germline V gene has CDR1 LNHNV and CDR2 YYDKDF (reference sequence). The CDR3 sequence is CATSGDSYLEAFF. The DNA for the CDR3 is TGTGCCACCAGCGGCGACAGTTACCTTGAAGCTTTCTTT. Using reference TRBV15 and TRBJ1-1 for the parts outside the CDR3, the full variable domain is DAMVIQNPRYQVTQFGKPVTLSCSQTLNHNVMYWYQQKSSQAPKLLFHYYDKDFNNEADTPDNFQSRRPNTSFCFLDIRSPGLGDTAMYLCATSGDSYLEAFFGQGTRLTVV.

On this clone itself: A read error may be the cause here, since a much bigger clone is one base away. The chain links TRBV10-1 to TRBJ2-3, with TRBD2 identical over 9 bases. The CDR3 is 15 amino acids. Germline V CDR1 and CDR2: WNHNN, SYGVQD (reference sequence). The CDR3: CASSEPAGGKDTKYF. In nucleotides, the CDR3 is TGCGCCAGCAGTGAGCCCGCGGGGGGGAAAGATACGAAGTATTTT.

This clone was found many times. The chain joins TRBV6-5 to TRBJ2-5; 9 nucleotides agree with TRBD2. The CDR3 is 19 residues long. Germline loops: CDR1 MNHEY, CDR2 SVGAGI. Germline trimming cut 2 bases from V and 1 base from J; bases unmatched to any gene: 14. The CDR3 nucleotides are TGTGCCAGCAGTTACCAAACAAACCTAAATAGCGGGGGCCAAGAGACCCAGTACTTC. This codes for CASSYQTNLNSGGQETQYF.

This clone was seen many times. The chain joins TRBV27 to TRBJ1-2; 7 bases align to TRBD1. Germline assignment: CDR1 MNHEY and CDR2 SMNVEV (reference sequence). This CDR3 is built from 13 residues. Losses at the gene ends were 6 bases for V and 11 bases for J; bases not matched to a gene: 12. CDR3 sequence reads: CASSYTGVMSYTF. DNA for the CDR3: TGTGCCAGCAGCTATACAGGGGTAATGTCATACACCTTC.

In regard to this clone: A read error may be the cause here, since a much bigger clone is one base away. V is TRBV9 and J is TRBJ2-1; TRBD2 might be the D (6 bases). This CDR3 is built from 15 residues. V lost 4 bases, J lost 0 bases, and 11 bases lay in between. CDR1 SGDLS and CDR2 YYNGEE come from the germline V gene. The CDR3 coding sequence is TGTGCCAGCAGCATTGCGGGGAGCTCCTACAATGAGCAGTTCTTC. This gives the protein CASSIAGSSYNEQFF.

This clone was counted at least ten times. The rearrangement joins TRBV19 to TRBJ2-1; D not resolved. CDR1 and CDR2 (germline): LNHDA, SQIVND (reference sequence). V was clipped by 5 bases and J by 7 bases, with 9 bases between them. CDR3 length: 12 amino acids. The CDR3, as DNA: TGTGCCAGTAGTTTGCTGAAGAATGAGCAGTTCTTC. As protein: CASSLLKNEQFF.

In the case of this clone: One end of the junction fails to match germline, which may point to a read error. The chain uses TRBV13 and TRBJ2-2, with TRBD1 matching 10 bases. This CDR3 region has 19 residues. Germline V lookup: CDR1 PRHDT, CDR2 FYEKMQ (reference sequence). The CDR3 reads CASSCGGEWDRGPPGELFF. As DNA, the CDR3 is TGTGCCAGCAGCTGTGGGGGAGAATGGGACAGGGGCCCCCCCGGCGAGCTGTTTTTT.

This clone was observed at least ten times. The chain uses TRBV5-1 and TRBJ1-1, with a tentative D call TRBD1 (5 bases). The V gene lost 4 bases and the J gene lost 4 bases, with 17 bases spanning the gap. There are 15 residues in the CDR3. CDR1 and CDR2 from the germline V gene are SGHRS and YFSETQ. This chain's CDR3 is CASSLSGRGGTEAFF. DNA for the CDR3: TGCGCCAGCAGCCTCTCGGGGCGGGGGGGCACTGAAGCTTTCTTT.

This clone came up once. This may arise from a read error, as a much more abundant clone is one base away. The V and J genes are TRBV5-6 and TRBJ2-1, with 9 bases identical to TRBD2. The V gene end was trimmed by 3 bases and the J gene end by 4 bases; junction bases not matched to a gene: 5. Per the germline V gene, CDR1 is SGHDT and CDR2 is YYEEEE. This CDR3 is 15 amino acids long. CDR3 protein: CASSSQRGEYNEQFF. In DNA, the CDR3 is TGTGCCAGCAGCTCGCAGCGGGGGGAGTACAATGAGCAGTTCTTC.

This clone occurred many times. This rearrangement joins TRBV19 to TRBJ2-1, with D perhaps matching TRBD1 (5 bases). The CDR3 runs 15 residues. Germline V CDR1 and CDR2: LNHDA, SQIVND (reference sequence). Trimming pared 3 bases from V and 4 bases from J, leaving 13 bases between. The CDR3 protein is CASSIVSGRYNEQFF. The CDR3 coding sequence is TGTGCCAGTAGTATCGTTTCAGGGCGATACAATGAGCAGTTCTTC.